This T cell receptor (beta chain) is drawn from a study of blood T cell repertoires in COVID-19. Everyone who took part was roughly 18 to 89 years old, and they came from some 23 US areas. Exposed participants came across a COVID-19 case within 2 weeks before study entry. The CDR3 runs 17 residues. CDR1 is SGHTA and CDR2 is FQGNSA in the germline V gene. The V and J ends lost 1 base and 2 bases respectively, with 16 bases between them. TCRdb's copy holds only in-frame clones and misses some; the assay was immunoSEQ multiplex PCR. The sample comprises 350,000 to 500,000 clones, 70% to 90% of which are singletons, and 1.2% to 1.5% rests with the top ten.

The sequencing input was PBMCs or T cells enriched from blood (not recorded which). The genes are TRBV7-2 and TRBJ2-3; D is undetermined. This receptor was identified in a woman aged 18-30 years who had been exposed to COVID-19. Written as DNA, the CDR3 is TGTGCCAGCAGCTTAGTTCCGCTCCTAGAGCTCACAGATACGCAGTATTTT. Translation: CASSLVPLLELTDTQYF.